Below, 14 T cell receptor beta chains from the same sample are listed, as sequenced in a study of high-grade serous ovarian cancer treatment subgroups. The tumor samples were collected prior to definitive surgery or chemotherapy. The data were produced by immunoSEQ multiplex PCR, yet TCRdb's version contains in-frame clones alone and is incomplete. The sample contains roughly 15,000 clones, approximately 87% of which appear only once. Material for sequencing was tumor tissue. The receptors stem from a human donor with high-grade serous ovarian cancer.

The CDR3 region is CASSLARLVSGELFF. CDR3 sequence (DNA): TGTGCCAGCAGCTTAGCGCGTCTAGTGAGCGGGGAGCTGTTTTTT. V is TRBV7-9 and J is TRBJ2-2; D not resolved. Germline V gene data show CDR1 as SEHNR and CDR2 as FQNEAQ (reference sequence). The V end was cut by 0 bases, the J end by 7 bases, with 12 bases between. The CDR3 extends over 15 amino acids.

CDR3 nucleotide sequence: TGTGCCAGCAGCGTAGTAGGGGCTACCTACAATGAGCAGTTCTTC. Translated, it gives CASSVVGATYNEQFF. The gene calls are TRBV9 and TRBJ2-1, with a weak D call TRBD1 (5 bases). This CDR3 spans 15 amino acids. V was clipped by 0 bases and J by 2 bases, with 9 bases between them. The germline V gene encodes CDR1 SGDLS and CDR2 YYNGEE.

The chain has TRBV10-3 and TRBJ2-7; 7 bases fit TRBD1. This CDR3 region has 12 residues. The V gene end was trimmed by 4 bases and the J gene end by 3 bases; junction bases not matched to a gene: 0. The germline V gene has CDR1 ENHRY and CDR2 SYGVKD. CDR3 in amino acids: CAISGQGYEQYF. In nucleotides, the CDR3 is TGTGCCATCAGTGGACAGGGCTACGAGCAGTACTTC.

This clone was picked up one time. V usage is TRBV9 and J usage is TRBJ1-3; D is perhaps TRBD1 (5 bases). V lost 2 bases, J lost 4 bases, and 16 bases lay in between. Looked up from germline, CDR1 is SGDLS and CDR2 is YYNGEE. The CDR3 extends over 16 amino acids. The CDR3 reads CASSVAPGQMGNTIYF. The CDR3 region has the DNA TGTGCCAGCAGCGTGGCCCCGGGGCAGATGGGAAACACCATATATTTT.

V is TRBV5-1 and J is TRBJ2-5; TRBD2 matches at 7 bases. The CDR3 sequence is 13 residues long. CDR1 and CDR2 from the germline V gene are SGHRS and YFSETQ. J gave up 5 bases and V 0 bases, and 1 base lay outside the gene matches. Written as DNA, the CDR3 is TGCGCCAGCAGCTTGGCCGGGAGGGAGACCCAGTACTTC. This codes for CASSLAGRETQYF.

CDR3 coding DNA: TGTGCCAGCTCACCCTCATCGGGGAATTCACCCCTCCACTTT. This codes for CASSPSSGNSPLHF. The rearrangement uses TRBV18 and TRBJ1-6; D remains unclear. This CDR3 has 14 residues. V lost 3 bases, J lost 7 bases, and 10 bases lay in between. Germline assignment: CDR1 KGHSH and CDR2 LQKENI.

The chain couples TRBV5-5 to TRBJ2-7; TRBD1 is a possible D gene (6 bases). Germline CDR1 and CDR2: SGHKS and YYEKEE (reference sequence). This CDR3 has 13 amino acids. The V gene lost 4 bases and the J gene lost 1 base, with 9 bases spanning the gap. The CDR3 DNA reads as TGTGCCAGCAGCCCGACAGGATCCTACGAGCAGTACTTC. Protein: CASSPTGSYEQYF.

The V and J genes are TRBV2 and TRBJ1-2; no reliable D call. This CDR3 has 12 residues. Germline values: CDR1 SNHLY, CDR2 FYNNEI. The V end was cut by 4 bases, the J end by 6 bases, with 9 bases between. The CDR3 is CASSVLVDGYTF. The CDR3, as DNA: TGTGCCAGCAGTGTTCTTGTAGATGGCTACACCTTC.

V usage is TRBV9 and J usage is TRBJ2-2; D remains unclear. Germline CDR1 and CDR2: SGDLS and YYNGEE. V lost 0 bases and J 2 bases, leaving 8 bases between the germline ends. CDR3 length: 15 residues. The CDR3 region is CASSVADLNTGELFF. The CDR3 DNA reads TGTGCCAGCAGCGTAGCGGACCTAAACACCGGGGAGCTGTTTTTT.

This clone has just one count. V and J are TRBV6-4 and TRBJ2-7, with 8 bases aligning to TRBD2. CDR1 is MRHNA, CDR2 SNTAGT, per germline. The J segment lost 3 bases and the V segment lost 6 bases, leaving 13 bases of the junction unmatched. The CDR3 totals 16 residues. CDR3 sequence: CASRLHLCGGYYEQYF. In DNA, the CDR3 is TGTGCCAGCAGACTACATCTTTGCGGGGGGTACTACGAGCAGTACTTC.

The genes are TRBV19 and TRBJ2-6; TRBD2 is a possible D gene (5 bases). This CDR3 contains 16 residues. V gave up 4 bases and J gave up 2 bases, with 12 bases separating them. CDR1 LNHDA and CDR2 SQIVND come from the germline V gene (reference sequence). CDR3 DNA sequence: TGTGCCAGTAGTACTCTCGGAGGCGCTGGGGCCAACGTCCTGACTTTC. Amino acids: CASSTLGGAGANVLTF.

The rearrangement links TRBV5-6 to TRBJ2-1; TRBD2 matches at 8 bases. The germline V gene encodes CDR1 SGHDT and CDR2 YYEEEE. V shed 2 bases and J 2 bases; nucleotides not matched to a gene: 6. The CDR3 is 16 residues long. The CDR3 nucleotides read TGTGCCAGCAGCTTTTCCCGGGGGGGCGCCTACAATGAGCAGTTCTTC. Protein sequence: CASSFSRGGAYNEQFF.

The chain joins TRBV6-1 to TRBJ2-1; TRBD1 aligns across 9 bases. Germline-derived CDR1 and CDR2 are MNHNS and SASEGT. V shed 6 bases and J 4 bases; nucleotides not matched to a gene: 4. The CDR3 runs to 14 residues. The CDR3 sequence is CASRAGQGYNEQFF. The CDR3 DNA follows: TGTGCCAGCAGGGCGGGACAGGGATACAATGAGCAGTTCTTC.

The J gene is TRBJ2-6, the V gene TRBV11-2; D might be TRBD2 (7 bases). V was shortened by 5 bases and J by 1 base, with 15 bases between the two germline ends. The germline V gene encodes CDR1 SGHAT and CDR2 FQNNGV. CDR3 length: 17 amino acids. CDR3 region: CASSSGTYLSGANVLTF. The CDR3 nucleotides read TGTGCCAGCAGCAGCGGGACATACCTATCTGGGGCCAACGTCCTGACTTTC.